The sequence of this T cell receptor (beta chain) was determined in a study of OX40 agonist ivuxolimab in advanced cancers. At the level of the study: Partial responses were observed in three patients, of whom one had hepatocellular carcinoma and two had cutaneous melanoma. General study results and limits: Some nonresponders also had low normalized T-cell clonal expansion. CD4+ and CD8+ blood T cells expanded clonally by week 6 at 0.1 to 3.0 mg/kg. Averaging showed that CD8+ T cells had more expanded clones than CD4+ did.

A word on this clone: What it binds is unknown.

Sequencing used immunoSEQ multiplex PCR; TCRdb keeps in-frame clones, though not all of them. The table shows approximately 60,000 clones, with more than 85% occurring only once. J lost 3 bases, V lost 7 bases, and 9 bases had no gene match. Germline CDR1 MNHEY, CDR2 SVGAGI. The length of the CDR3 is 14 residues. The sequences come from CD4+ or CD8+ T cells sorted from blood, collected in a trial of the OX40 agonist ivuxolimab. The chain carries TRBV6-5 and TRBJ2-7, with 7 bases that match TRBD2. This clonotype was obtained from an adult with an advanced solid tumor such as melanoma, head and neck, liver or kidney cancer. The CDR3 DNA follows: TGTGCCAGCACTGCGGGACTACACTACTACGAGCAGTACTTC. It yields the protein CASTAGLHYYEQYF.